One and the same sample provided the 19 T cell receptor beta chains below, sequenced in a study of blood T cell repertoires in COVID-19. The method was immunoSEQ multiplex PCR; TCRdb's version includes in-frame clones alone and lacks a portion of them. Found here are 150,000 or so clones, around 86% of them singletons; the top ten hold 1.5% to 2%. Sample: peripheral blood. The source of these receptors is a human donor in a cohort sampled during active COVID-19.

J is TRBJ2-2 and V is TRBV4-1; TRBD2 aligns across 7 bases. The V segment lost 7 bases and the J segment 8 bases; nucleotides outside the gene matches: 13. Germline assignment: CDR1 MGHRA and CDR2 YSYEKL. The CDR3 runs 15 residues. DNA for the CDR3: TGCGCCAGCACCTCCCTAGCGGTCGTTGGGGGGGAGCTGTTTTTT. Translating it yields CASTSLAVVGGELFF.

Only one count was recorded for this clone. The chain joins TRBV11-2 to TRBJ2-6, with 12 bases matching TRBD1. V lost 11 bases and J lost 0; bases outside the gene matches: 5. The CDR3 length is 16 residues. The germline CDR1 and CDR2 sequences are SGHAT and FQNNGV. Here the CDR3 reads CAVGQGATSGANVLTF. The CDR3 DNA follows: TGTGCCGTGGGACAGGGGGCGACCTCTGGGGCCAACGTCCTGACTTTC.

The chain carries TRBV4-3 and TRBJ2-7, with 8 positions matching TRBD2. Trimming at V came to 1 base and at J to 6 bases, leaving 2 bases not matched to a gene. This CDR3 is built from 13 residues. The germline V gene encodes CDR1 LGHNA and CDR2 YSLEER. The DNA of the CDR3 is TGCGCCAGCAGCCAAGTACTAGCGGTCGAGCAGTACTTC. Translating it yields CASSQVLAVEQYF.

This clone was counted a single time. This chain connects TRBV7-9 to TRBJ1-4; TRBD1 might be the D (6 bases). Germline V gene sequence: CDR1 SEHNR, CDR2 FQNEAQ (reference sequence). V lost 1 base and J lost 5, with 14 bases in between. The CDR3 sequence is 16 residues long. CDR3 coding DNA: TGTGCCAGCAGCTTAGGTGGGGGCACGCGAAATGAAAAACTGTTTTTT. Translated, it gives CASSLGGGTRNEKLFF. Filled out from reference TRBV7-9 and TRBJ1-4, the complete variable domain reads DTGVSQNPRHKITKRGQNVTFRCDPISEHNRLYWYRQTLGQGPEFLTYFQNEAQLEKSRLLSDRFSAERPKGSFSTLEIQRTEQGDSAMYLCASSLGGGTRNEKLFFGSGTQLSVL.

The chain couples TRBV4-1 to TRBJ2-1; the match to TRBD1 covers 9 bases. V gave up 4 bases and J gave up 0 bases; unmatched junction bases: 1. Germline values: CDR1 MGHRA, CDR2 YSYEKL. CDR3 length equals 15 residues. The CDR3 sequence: CASSLGQGSYNEQFF. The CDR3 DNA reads TGCGCCAGCAGCCTGGGACAGGGCTCCTACAATGAGCAGTTCTTC.

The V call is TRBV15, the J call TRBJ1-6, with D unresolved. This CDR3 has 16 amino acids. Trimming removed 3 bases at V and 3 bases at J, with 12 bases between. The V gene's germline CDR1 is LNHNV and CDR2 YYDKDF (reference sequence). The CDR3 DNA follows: TGTGCCACCAGCAGCGGACTGGGCTACTATAATTCACCCCTCCACTTT. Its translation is CATSSGLGYYNSPLHF. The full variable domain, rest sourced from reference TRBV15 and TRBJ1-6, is DAMVIQNPRYQVTQFGKPVTLSCSQTLNHNVMYWYQQKSSQAPKLLFHYYDKDFNNEADTPDNFQSRRPNTSFCFLDIRSPGLGDTAMYLCATSSGLGYYNSPLHFGNGTRLTVT.

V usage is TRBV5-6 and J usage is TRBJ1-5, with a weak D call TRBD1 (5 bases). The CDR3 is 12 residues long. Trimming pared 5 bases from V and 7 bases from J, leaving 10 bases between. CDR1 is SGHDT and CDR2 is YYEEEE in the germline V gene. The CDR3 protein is CASSPRGQPQHF. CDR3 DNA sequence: TGTGCCAGCAGTCCAAGGGGACAGCCCCAGCATTTT.

The CDR3 is CASSHGQGADRYGYTF. CDR3 in DNA: TGTGCCAGCAGCCACGGACAGGGGGCGGATAGATATGGCTACACCTTC. The chain links TRBV9 to TRBJ1-2; the match to TRBD1 covers 11 bases. The CDR3 spans 16 residues. J lost 5 bases, V lost 4 bases, and 10 bases had no gene match. The germline V gene has CDR1 SGDLS and CDR2 YYNGEE.

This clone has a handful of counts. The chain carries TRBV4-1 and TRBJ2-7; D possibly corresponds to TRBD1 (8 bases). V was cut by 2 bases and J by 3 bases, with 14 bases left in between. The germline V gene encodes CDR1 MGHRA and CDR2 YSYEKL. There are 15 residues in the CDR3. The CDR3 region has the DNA TGCGCCAGCAGCCAAAACAGGGGGGAGGGCTACGAGCAGTACTTC. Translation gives CASSQNRGEGYEQYF.

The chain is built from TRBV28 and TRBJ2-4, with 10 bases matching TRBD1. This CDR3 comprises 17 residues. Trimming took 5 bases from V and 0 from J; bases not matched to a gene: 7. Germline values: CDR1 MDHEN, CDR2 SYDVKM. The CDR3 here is CASSPRTGGLAKNIQYF. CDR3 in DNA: TGTGCCAGCAGTCCCCGGACAGGGGGATTAGCCAAAAACATTCAGTACTTC.

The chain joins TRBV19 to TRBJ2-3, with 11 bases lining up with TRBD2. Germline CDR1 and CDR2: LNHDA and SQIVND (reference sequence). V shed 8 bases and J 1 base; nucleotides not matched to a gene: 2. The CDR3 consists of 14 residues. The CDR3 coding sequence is TGTGCCAGTTTGGGACTAGCGGGCACAGATACGCAGTATTTT. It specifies CASLGLAGTDTQYF.

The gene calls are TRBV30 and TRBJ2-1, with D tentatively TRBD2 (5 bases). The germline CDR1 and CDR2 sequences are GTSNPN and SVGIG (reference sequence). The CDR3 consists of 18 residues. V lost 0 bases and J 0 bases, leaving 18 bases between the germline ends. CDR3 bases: TGTGCCTGGAGTGTAGGGCTAAGGACTGTCAGCTCCTACAATGAGCAGTTCTTC. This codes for CAWSVGLRTVSSYNEQFF.

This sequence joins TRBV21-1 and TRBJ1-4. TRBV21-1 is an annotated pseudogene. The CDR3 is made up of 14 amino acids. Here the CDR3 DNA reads TGTGCCAGGACTCGGGAGGGAGGGAATCAAAAACTGTTTTTT. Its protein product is CARTREGGNQKLFF.

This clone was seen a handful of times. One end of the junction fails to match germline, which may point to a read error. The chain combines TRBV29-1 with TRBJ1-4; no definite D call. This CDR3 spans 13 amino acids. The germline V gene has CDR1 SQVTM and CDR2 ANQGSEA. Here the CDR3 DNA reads TGCAGCGTTCAAGAGCTCGCGGGGGAAAAACTGTTTTTT. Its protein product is CSVQELAGEKLFF. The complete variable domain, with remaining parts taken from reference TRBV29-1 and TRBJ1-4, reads SAVISQKPSRDICQRGTSLTIQCQVDSQVTMMFWYRQQPGQSLTLIATANQGSEATYESGFVIDKFPISRPNLTFSTLTVSNMSPEDSSIYLCSVQELAGEKLFFGSGTQLSVL.

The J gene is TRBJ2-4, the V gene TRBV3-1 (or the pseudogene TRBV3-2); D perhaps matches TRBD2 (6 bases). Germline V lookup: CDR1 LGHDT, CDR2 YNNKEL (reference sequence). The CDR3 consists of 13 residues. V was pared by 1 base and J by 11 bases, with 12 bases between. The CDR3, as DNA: TGTGCCAGCAGCCAAGCCGCGGGGCAAGTTCAGTACTTC. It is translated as CASSQAAGQVQYF.

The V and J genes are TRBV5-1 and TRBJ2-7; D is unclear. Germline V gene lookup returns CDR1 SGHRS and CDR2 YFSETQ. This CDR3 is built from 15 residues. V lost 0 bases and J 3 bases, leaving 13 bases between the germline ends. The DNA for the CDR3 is TGCGCCAGCAGCTTGGGCGTCCCTCCGAGCTACGAGCAGTACTTC. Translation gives CASSLGVPPSYEQYF. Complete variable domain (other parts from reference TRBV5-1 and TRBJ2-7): KAGVTQTPRYLIKTRGQQVTLSCSPISGHRSVSWYQQTPGQGLQFLFEYFSETQRNKGNFPGRFSGRQFSNSRSEMNVSTLELGDSALYLCASSLGVPPSYEQYFGPGTRLTVT.

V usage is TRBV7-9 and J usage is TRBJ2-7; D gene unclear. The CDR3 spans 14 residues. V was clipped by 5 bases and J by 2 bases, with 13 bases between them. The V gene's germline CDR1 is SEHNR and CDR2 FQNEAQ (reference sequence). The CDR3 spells CASSNPLPPYEQYF. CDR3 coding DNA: TGTGCCAGCAGCAACCCTCTACCACCCTACGAGCAGTACTTC.

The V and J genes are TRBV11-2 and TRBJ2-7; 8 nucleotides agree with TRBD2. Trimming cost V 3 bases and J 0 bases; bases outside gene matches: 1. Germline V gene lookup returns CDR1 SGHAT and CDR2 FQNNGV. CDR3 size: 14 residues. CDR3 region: CASSLSGSSYEQYF. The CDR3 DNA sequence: TGTGCCAGCAGCTTGAGCGGGAGCTCCTACGAGCAGTACTTC. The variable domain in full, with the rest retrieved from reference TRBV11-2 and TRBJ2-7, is EAGVAQSPRYKIIEKRQSVAFWCNPISGHATLYWYQQILGQGPKLLIQFQNNGVVDDSQLPKDRFSAERLKGVDSTLKIQPAKLEDSAVYLCASSLSGSSYEQYFGPGTRLTVT.

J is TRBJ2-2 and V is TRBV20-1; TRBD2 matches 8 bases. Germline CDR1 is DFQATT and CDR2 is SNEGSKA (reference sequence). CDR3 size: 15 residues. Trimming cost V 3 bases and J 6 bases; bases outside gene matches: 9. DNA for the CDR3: TGCAGTGCTAGTTCGCCTAGCGGGCGCCCCGGGGAGCTGTTTTTT. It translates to CSASSPSGRPGELFF.